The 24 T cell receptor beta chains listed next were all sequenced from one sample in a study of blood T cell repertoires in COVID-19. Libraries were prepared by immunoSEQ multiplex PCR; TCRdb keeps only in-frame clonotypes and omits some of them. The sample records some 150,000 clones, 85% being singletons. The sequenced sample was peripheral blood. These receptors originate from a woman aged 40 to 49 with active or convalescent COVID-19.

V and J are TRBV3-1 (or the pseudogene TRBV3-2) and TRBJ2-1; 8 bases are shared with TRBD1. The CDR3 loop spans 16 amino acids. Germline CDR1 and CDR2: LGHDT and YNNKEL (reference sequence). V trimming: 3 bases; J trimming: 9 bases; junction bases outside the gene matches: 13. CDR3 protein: CASSQAFGQGGTEQFF. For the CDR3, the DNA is TGTGCCAGCAGCCAGGCATTTGGACAGGGAGGCACTGAGCAGTTCTTC.

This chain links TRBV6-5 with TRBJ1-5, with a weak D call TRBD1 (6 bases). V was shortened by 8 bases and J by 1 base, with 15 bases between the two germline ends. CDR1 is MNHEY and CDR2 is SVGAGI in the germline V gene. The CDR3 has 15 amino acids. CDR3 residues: CASRGAGESNQPQHF. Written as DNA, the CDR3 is TGTGCCAGCCGGGGGGCAGGGGAGAGCAATCAGCCCCAGCATTTT.

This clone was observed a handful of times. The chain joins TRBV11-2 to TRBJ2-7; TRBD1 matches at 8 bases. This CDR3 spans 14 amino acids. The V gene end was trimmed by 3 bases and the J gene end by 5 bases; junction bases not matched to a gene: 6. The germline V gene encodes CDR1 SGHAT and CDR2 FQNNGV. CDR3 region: CASSFNRGSDEQYF. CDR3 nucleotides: TGTGCCAGCAGCTTCAACAGGGGGAGCGACGAGCAGTACTTC. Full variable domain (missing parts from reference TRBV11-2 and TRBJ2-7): EAGVAQSPRYKIIEKRQSVAFWCNPISGHATLYWYQQILGQGPKLLIQFQNNGVVDDSQLPKDRFSAERLKGVDSTLKIQPAKLEDSAVYLCASSFNRGSDEQYFGPGTRLTVT.

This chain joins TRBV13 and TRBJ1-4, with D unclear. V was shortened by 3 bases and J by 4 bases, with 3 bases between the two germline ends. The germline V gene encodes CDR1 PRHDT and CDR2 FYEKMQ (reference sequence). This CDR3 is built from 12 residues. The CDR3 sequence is CASSFRNEKLFF. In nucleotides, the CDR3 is TGTGCCAGCAGCTTTCGTAATGAAAAACTGTTTTTT.

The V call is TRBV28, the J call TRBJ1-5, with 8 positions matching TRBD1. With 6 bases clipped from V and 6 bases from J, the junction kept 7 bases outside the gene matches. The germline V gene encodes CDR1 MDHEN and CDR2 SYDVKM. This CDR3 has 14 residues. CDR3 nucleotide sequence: TGTGCCAGCAGCTATACAGGGGGGGTTCAGCCCCAGCATTTT. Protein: CASSYTGGVQPQHF. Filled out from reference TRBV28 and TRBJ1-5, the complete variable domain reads DVKVTQSSRYLVKRTGEKVFLECVQDMDHENMFWYRQDPGLGLRLIYFSYDVKMKEKGDIPEGYSVSREKKERFSLILESASTNQTSMYLCASSYTGGVQPQHFGDGTRLSIL.

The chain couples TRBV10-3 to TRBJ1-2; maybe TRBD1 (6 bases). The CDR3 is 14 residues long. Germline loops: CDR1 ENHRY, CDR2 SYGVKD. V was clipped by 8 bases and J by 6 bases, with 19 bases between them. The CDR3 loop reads CAIGTGTMGHGYTF. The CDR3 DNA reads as TGTGCCATCGGAACCGGGACAATGGGGCATGGCTACACCTTC.

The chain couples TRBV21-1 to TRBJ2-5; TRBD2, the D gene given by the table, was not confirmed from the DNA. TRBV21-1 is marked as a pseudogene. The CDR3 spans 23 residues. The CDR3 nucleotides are TGTGCCAGCAGCAAAAATCCCCGGTCCCCCACAGCACGGGGGGTCCCTCTGGGGGAGACCCAGTACTTC. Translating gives CASSKNPRSPTARGVPLGETQYF.

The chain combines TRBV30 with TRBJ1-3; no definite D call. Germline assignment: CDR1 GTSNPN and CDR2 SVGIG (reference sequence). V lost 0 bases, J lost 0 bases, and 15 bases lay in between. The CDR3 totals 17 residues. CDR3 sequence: CAWSVLPGISSGNTIYF. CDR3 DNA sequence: TGTGCCTGGAGTGTACTGCCGGGTATAAGCTCTGGAAACACCATATATTTT.

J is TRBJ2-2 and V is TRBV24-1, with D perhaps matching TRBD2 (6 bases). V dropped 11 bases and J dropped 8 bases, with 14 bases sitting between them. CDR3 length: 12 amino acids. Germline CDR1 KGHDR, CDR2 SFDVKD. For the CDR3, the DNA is TGTGCCATACGCGGGGCCTCAGGGGAGCTGTTTTTT. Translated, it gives CAIRGASGELFF.

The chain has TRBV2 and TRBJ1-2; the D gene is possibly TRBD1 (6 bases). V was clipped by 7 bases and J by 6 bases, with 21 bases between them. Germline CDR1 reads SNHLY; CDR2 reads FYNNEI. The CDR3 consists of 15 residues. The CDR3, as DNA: TGTGCCAGCACTCCGGACAGCCAGTTAATACATGGCTACACCTTC. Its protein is CASTPDSQLIHGYTF.

The DNA for the CDR3 is TGTGCCAGCAGCTTAGGGACAACAACCTACGAGCAGTACTTC. This codes for CASSLGTTTYEQYF. This chain connects TRBV7-9 to TRBJ2-7; weak D call: TRBD1 (5 bases). This CDR3 has 14 amino acids. Trimming pared 1 base from V and 2 bases from J, leaving 9 bases between. CDR1 is SEHNR, CDR2 FQNEAQ, per germline (reference sequence).

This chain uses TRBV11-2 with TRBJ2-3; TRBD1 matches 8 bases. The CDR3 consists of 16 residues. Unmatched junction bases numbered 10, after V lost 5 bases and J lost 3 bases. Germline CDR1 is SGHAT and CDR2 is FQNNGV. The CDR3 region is CASSRQTGVSTDTQYF. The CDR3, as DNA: TGTGCCAGCAGCCGCCAGACAGGGGTTTCGACAGATACGCAGTATTTT.

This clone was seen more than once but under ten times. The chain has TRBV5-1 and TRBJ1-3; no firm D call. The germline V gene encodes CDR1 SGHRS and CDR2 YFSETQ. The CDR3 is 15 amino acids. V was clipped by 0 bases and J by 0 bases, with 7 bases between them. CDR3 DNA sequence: TGCGCCAGCAGCTTGGAGTCAGGCTCTGGAAACACCATATATTTT. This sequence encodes CASSLESGSGNTIYF.

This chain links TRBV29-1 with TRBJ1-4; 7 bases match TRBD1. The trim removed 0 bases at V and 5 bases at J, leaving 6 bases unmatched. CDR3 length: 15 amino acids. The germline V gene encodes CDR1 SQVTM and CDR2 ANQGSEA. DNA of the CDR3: TGCAGCGTTGAAGATCATGCGACAGGGAATGAAAAACTGTTTTTT. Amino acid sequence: CSVEDHATGNEKLFF.

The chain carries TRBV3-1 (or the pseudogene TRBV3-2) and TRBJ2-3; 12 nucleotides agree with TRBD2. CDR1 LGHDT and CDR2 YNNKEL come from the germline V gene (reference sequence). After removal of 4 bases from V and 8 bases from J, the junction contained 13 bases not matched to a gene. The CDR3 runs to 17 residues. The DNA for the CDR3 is TGTGCCAGCAGCCCTGCCGGGACTAGCGGGCCGGGGGGTACGCAGTATTTT. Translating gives CASSPAGTSGPGGTQYF.

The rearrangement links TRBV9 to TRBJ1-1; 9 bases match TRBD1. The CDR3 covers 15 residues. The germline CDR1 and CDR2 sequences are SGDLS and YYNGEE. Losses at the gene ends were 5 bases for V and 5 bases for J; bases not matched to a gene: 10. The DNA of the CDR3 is TGTGCCAGCAGTGGTACAGGGGGCTCGGGGACTGAAGCTTTCTTT. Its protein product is CASSGTGGSGTEAFF.

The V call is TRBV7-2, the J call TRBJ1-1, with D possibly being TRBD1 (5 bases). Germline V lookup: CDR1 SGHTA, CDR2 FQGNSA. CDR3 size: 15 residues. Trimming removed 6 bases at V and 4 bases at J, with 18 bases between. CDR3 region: CASRREGPGGTEAFF. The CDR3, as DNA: TGTGCCAGCAGGAGGGAGGGCCCCGGGGGCACTGAAGCTTTCTTT.

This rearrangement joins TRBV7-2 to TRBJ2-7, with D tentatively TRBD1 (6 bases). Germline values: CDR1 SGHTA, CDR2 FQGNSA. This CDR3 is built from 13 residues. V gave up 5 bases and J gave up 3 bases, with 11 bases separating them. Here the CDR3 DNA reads TGTGCCAGCAGCCGCGGACAGTTCTACGAGCAGTACTTC. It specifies CASSRGQFYEQYF.

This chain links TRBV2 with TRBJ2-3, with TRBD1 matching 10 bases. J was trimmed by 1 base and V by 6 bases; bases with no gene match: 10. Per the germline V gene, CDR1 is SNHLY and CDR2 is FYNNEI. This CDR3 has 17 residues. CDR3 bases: TGTGCCAGCAGCAAAACCGCCGGGACAGGGGGCACAGATACGCAGTATTTT. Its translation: CASSKTAGTGGTDTQYF.

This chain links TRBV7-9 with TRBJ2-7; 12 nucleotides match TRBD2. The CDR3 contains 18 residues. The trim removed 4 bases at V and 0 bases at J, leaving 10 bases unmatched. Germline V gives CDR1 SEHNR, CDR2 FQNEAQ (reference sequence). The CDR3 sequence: CASSSPTSGGLSSYEQYF. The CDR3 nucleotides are TGTGCCAGCAGCTCCCCCACTAGCGGGGGGCTGAGCTCCTACGAGCAGTACTTC.

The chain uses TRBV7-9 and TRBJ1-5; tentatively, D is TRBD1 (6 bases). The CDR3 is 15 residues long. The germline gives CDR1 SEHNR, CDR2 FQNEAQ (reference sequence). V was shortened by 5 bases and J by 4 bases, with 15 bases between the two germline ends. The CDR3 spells CASSPYRAGNQPQHF. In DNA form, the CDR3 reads TGTGCCAGCAGCCCGTACAGGGCCGGAAATCAGCCCCAGCATTTT.

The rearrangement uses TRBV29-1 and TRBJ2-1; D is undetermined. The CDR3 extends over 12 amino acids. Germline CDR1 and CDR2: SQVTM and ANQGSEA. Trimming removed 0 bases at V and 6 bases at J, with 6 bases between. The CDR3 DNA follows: TGCAGCGTTGAAGATAATAGCAATGAGCAGTTCTTC. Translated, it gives CSVEDNSNEQFF.

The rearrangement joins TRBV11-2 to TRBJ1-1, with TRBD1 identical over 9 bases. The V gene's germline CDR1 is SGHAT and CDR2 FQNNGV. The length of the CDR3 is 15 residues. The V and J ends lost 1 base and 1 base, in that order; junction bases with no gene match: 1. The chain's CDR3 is CASSLGGQGNTEAFF. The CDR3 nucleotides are TGTGCCAGCAGCTTAGGGGGACAGGGGAACACTGAAGCTTTCTTT.

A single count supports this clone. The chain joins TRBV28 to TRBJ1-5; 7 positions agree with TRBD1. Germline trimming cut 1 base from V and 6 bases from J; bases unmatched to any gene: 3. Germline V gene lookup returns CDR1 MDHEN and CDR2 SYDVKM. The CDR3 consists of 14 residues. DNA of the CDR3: TGTGCCAGCAGTTTATCGACAGGGTTTCAGCCCCAGCATTTT. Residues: CASSLSTGFQPQHF.